The rows below give T cell receptor beta chains drawn from one sample of a study of T cell responses to AZD1222 COVID-19 vaccine. TCRdb's copy holds only in-frame clones and misses some; the assay was immunoSEQ multiplex PCR. The sample comprises around 260,000 clones, 90% to 95% of which are singletons, and around 0.6% rests with the top ten. Material: peripheral blood, obtained on day 0 of AZD1222 vaccination. These receptors originate from an adult in good health. Each CDR3 is given with its conserved first and last residue. A D gene is named only where the DNA matches it firmly. Only part of the rows carry a size: once, few, many, or a class if the clone is expanded.

J gene	V gene	D gene	clone size	CDR3 DNA	CDR3 protein
TRBJ1-1	TRBV5-1	TRBD1	-	TGCGCCAGCAGCTTGGCGACAGGGAGTGAGGGCACTGAAGCTTTCTTT	CASSLATGSEGTEAFF
TRBJ2-6	TRBV27	-	-	TGTGCCAGCAGTTTATGGCCCGGGCGGGGGGCCAACGTCCTGACTTTC	CASSLWPGRGANVLTF
TRBJ2-1	TRBV5-5	TRBD2	-	TGTGCCAGCAGCTTGGGTATTAGCGGGCCCCCAGGAAATGAGCAGTTCTTC	CASSLGISGPPGNEQFF
TRBJ1-2	TRBV5-4	-	-	TGTGCCAGCAGCTTGGATCAGGTAGCTAACTATGGCTACACCTTC	CASSLDQVANYGYTF
TRBJ1-2	TRBV7-2	-	-	TGTGCCAGCACTCTGGGGCGTAGCTATGGCTACACCTTC	CASTLGRSYGYTF
TRBJ1-5	TRBV11-3	-	-	TGTGCCAGCAGCTCCCCCCCGACCCAGCATTTT	CASSSPPTQHF
TRBJ2-3	TRBV28	-	-	TGTGCCAGCAGTTTAATATGGAAAAATATGGGGGAAGATACGCAGTATTTT	CASSLIWKNMGEDTQYF
TRBJ1-1	TRBV7-9	-	-	TGTGCCAGCAGCTTAGTGTTGTCCGGGAACACTGAAGCTTTCTTT	CASSLVLSGNTEAFF
TRBJ2-5	TRBV9	-	-	TGTGCCAGCTCCCGAGACCCTAAACGGGGGGAGACCCAGTACTTC	CASSRDPKRGETQYF
TRBJ2-7	TRBV5-1	-	-	TGCGCCAGCAGCTTGACCGGGACGGACACCTACGAGCAGTACTTC	CASSLTGTDTYEQYF
TRBJ1-2	TRBV25-1	-	-	TGTGCCAGCAGTGTAGAGGGGACATTGCTTCATGGCTACACCTTC	CASSVEGTLLHGYTF
TRBJ2-1	TRBV9	-	-	TGTGCCAGCAGCAGAGGGCCGGATCGAAGGGACAATGAGCAGTTCTTC	CASSRGPDRRDNEQFF
TRBJ1-1	TRBV19	-	-	TGTGCCAGTAGTCCTTGGGGGGGTGAAGCTTTCTTT	CASSPWGGEAFF
TRBJ2-1	TRBV5-1	-	once	TGCGCCAGCAGCTTGGCCGAGGGGAATGAGCAGTTCTTC	CASSLAEGNEQFF
TRBJ2-6	TRBV19	-	-	TGTGCCAGTAGTTCCACAGGTTCTGGGGCCAACGTCCTGACTTTC	CASSSTGSGANVLTF
TRBJ2-1	TRBV27	-	-	TGTGCCAGCAGACCCGGGACTCTCGGCGGCAATGAGCAGTTCTTC	CASRPGTLGGNEQFF
TRBJ2-7	TRBV19	-	-	TGTGCCAGTAGACCCGCGGGAACCACCTACGAGCAGTACTTC	CASRPAGTTYEQYF
TRBJ2-7	TRBV5-1	TRBD1	-	TGCGCCAGCAGCGGGACAGGGTACGAGCAGTACTTC	CASSGTGYEQYF
TRBJ2-7	TRBV5-5	-	-	TGTGCCAGCAGCGTAGACGGTTCCTACGAGCAGTACTTC	CASSVDGSYEQYF
TRBJ2-7	TRBV5-1	-	-	TGCGCCAGCAGTTCTCGAGTCTCCTACGAGCAGTACTTC	CASSSRVSYEQYF
TRBJ1-4	TRBV2	-	once	TGTGCCAGCAGTGAGGAGGTGGGGAATGAAAAACTGTTTTTT	CASSEEVGNEKLFF
TRBJ1-1	TRBV5-1	TRBD1	-	TGCGCCAGCAGCTCACAGGGGGTCTCGAACACTGAAGCTTTCTTT	CASSSQGVSNTEAFF
TRBJ2-3	TRBV9	TRBD1	-	TGTGCCAGCAGCGCCACAGGGGGCGCCGGCACAGATACGCAGTATTTT	CASSATGGAGTDTQYF
TRBJ2-5	TRBV5-6	-	-	TGTGCCAGCAGCTTTCAACCCTTAAAGGAGACCCAGTACTTC	CASSFQPLKETQYF
TRBJ1-2	TRBV29-1	-	-	TGCAGCGTAGGCCGGACGGGCCTTGCCTATGGCTACACCTTC	CSVGRTGLAYGYTF
TRBJ1-1	TRBV7-9	-	-	TGTGCCAGCAGCTTAATGGGAAATATGAACACTGAAGCTTTCTTT	CASSLMGNMNTEAFF
TRBJ2-7	TRBV3-1/TRBV3-2	-	-	TGTGCCAGCAGCCAAGTGAAGGGACCCAGGAACGAGCAGTACTTC	CASSQVKGPRNEQYF
TRBJ2-3	TRBV6-5	TRBD2	-	TGTGCCAGCAGTCAGACTAGCGGGGCCACAGATACGCAGTATTTT	CASSQTSGATDTQYF
TRBJ1-2	TRBV15	-	-	TGTGCCACCAGCAGAGATCTCTACTATGGCTACACCTTC	CATSRDLYYGYTF
TRBJ2-7	TRBV18	-	-	TGTGCCAGCTCACCCGGCCTGGAAGACGAGCAGTACTTC	CASSPGLEDEQYF
TRBJ1-4	TRBV28	-	-	TGTGCCAGCGGGGACTCGGTAACTAATGAAAAACTGTTTTTT	CASGDSVTNEKLFF
TRBJ1-5	TRBV2	-	-	TGTGCCAGCAAGTGGGGTGAGGGTCAGCCCCAGCATTTT	CASKWGEGQPQHF
TRBJ2-7	TRBV9	TRBD2	-	TGTGCCAGCAGCGCGGGACTAGCCAGGATCGAGCAGTACTTC	CASSAGLARIEQYF
TRBJ1-1	TRBV29-1	-	-	TGCAGCGTGGGTTACAGGGAGAACACTGAAGCTTTCTTT	CSVGYRENTEAFF
TRBJ1-5	TRBV10-3	-	-	TGTGCCATCAGTGAGGTCCCAGGAAATAGCAATCAGCCCCAGCATTTT	CAISEVPGNSNQPQHF
TRBJ2-7	TRBV28	TRBD2	-	TGTGCCAGCAGTTTGGGAGGCGGGAGCTCCTACGAGCAGTACTTC	CASSLGGGSSYEQYF
TRBJ2-3	TRBV10-3	-	-	TGTGCCACCCGAGGAGGGGGCAGAACAGATACGCAGTATTTT	CATRGGGRTDTQYF
TRBJ1-5	TRBV2	-	-	TGTGCCAGCAGTGAAGCCAGGGACCTTCCTGGGAATCAGCCCCAGCATTTT	CASSEARDLPGNQPQHF
TRBJ1-4	TRBV5-1	TRBD1	-	TGCGCCAGCAGCAGGACAGGTTCCACGGGGTCAACTAATGAAAAACTGTTTTTT	CASSRTGSTGSTNEKLFF
TRBJ1-1	TRBV28	-	-	TGTGCCAGCAGTCCTATCGTAAGACAGGCCCATAACATGAACACTGAAGCTTTCTTT	CASSPIVRQAHNMNTEAFF
TRBJ2-7	TRBV6-5	-	-	TGTGCCAGCAGCCTCCCCCGTGGCGAGCAGTACTTC	CASSLPRGEQYF
TRBJ2-7	TRBV14	TRBD2	few	TGTGCCAGCAGCCAAGGAAGGGGGACTAGCGGGTACGAGCAGTACTTC	CASSQGRGTSGYEQYF
TRBJ1-5	TRBV7-6	-	few	TGTGCCAGCAGCTTAGCCGCAGATCAGCCCCAGCATTTT	CASSLAADQPQHF
TRBJ2-2	TRBV7-2	TRBD1	once	TGTGCCAGTTCCCGACAGGGGCCGAACACCGGGGAGCTGTTTTTT	CASSRQGPNTGELFF
TRBJ1-1	TRBV9	-	-	TGTGCCAGCAGCGTGAGGGGTGTGGGGATCACTGAAGCTTTCTTT	CASSVRGVGITEAFF
TRBJ1-2	TRBV9	-	-	TGTGCCAGCAGCGCCGGGACCCATAACTATGGCTACACCTTC	CASSAGTHNYGYTF
TRBJ2-2	TRBV18	TRBD2	-	TGTGCCAGCTCACCCTTGTTAGCGGGAGAAAACACCGGGGAGCTGTTTTTT	CASSPLLAGENTGELFF
TRBJ1-5	TRBV6-5	TRBD1	-	TGTGCCAGCAGCCCAGGGGGCTATGGCAATCAGCCCCAGCATTTT	CASSPGGYGNQPQHF
TRBJ2-7	TRBV5-8	-	-	TGTGCCAGCAGCTTGGGGACTCTTGTTCTCTCCTACGAGCAGTACTTC	CASSLGTLVLSYEQYF
TRBJ2-1	TRBV5-4	TRBD2	-	TGTGCCAGCAGCTTCTCAGCGGGGGGGCAGAATGAGCAGTTCTTC	CASSFSAGGQNEQFF
TRBJ2-1	TRBV7-2	TRBD2	once	TGTGCCAGCAGCTTAGCGGGGCTAGCGGAGGGTGAGCAGTTCTTC	CASSLAGLAEGEQFF
TRBJ1-2	TRBV7-2	-	-	TGTGCCAGCACCCAGGGGCGGGGGCGAAACTATGGCTACACCTTC	CASTQGRGRNYGYTF
TRBJ1-1	TRBV4-2	-	-	TGTGCCAGCAGCTCGACCTGGGGCCGAGGGGACACTGAAGCTTTCTTT	CASSSTWGRGDTEAFF
TRBJ1-5	TRBV15	-	-	TGTGCCACCAGCAGAGATACGGGGGCGGCTCAGCCCCAGCATTTT	CATSRDTGAAQPQHF